This T cell receptor beta chain was recovered during a study of control samples from healthy donors and cancer patients. Germline lookup yields CDR1 MNHEY and CDR2 SVGAGI. CDR3 size: 14 residues. V was trimmed by 5 bases and J by 1 base, leaving 8 bases between them. Clones were sequenced by immunoSEQ multiplex PCR, and TCRdb holds only the in-frame ones, with some missing. The data contain 110,000 or so clones, about 90% of them seen just once; the ten biggest clones take up approximately 37%. The sequence was obtained from a man aged 45 to 65 in good health. V gene TRBV6-5 combines with J gene TRBJ1-4, with D perhaps TRBD1 (6 bases). Sequenced sample: blood. DNA of the CDR3: TGTGCCAGCAGTCCACAGGGAACTAATGAAAAACTGTTTTTT. This sequence encodes CASSPQGTNEKLFF.